Only a few counts were recorded for the clone carrying this T cell receptor beta chain. Its antigen is still unknown. This specimen comes from a study of radiation and T cells in renal cell carcinoma. Time point denoted: blood 2 weeks post-SBRT. Treatment denoted: 15 Gy SBRT to primary tumor, nephrectomy 4 weeks later. Clear cell pathology was present in this patient's renal cell carcinoma. Measured with immunoSEQ multiplex PCR; TCRdb has only the in-frame clones, and not every one. The sample shows tens of thousands of clones, 65% to 90% of them seen only once. General study results and limits: From baseline, blood top tumor clonotypes peaked at 2 weeks post-radiation. Baseline intratumoral clonotype presence is unknown without pretreatment biopsies.

Sample: blood, taken from a patient whose treatment included radiotherapy and nephrectomy. The TCR sequence derives from a woman aged 45 to 65 with renal cell carcinoma.

In DNA, the CDR3 is TGTGCCAGCAGCCAAGAGACCACGTCTAATGAAAAACTGTTTTTT. Translated, it gives CASSQETTSNEKLFF. The chain uses TRBV4-2 and TRBJ1-4, with unresolved D. V was pared by 0 bases and J by 3 bases, with 8 bases between. The CDR3 consists of 15 residues. Per the germline V gene, CDR1 is LGHNA and CDR2 is YNFKEQ.